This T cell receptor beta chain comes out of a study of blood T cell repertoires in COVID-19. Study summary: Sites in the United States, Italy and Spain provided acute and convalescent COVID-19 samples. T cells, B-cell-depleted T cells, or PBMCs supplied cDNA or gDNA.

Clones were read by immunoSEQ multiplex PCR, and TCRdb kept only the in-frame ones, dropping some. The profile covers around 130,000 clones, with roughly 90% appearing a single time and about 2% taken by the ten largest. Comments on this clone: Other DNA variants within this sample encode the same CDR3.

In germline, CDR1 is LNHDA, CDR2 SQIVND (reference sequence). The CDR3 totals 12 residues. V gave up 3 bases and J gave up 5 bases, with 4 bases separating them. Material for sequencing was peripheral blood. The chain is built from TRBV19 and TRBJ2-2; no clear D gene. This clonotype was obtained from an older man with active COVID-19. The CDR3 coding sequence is TGTGCCAGTAGTATCAGAACCGGGGAGCTGTTTTTT. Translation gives CASSIRTGELFF.